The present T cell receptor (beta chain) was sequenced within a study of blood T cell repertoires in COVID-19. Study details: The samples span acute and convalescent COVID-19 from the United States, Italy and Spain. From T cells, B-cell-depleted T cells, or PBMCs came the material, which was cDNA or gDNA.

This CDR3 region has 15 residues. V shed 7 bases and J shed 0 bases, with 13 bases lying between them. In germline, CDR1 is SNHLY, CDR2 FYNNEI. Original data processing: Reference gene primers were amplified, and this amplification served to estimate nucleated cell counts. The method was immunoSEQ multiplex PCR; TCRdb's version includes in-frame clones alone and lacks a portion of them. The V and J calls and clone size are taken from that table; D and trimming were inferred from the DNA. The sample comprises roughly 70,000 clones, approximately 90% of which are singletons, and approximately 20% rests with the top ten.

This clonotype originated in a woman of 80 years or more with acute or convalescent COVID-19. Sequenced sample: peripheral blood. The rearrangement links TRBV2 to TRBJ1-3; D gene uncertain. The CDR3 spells CASIATPASGNTIYF. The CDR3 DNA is TGTGCCAGCATTGCGACACCCGCCTCTGGAAACACCATATATTTT.